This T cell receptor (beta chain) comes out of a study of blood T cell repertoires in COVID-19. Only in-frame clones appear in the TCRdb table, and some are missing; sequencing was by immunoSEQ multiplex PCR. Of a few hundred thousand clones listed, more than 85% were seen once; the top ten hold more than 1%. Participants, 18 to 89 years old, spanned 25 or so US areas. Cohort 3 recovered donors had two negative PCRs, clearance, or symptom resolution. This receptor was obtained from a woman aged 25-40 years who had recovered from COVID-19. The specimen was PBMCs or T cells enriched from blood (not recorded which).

The CDR3 loop is CASSSGGTNYGYTF. The CDR3 nucleotides are TGCGCCAGCAGCTCAGGAGGGACTAACTATGGCTACACCTTC. The rearrangement joins TRBV5-1 to TRBJ1-2, with no clear D. The germline V gene has CDR1 SGHRS and CDR2 YFSETQ. Trimming stripped 3 bases from V and 0 bases from J, with 9 bases between. The length of the CDR3 is 14 residues.